These T cell receptor beta chains were read from a single sample in a study of molecular identifiers for immune sequencing clone quantification. TCRdb re-analysed the PCR reads in MiXCR, keeping a single row per CDR3 protein. The data hold about 640,000 distinct CDR3 sequences, with 15% to 20% observed a single time. Material for sequencing was naive CD8+ T cells from blood, with Jurkat cell RNA spiked in. The receptor set was obtained from a human donor in good health. Some libraries in this study had Jurkat cell RNA spiked in. CDR3s include the opening cysteine and the closing phenylalanine or tryptophan. A D gene is named only where the DNA matches it firmly. Where a row states a size, it is once, few, many or the class of an expanded clone; other rows omit it.

TRBV12-3/TRBV12-4,.,many,TRBJ2-5,CASSMGAAFQETQYF,TGTGCCAGCAGTATGGGAGCGGCATTTCAAGAGACCCAGTACTTC
TRBV4-1,.,.,TRBJ2-3,CASSPAGDSTDTQYF,TGCGCCAGCAGCCCCGCGGGTGATAGCACAGATACGCAGTATTTT
TRBV27,.,.,TRBJ2-1,CASSLSGQNEQFF,TGTGCCAGCAGTTTATCAGGACAAAATGAGCAGTTCTTC
TRBV4-1,TRBD2,.,TRBJ2-3,CASSRLAGDRVDTQYF,TGCGCCAGCAGCCGACTAGCGGGAGATCGGGTAGATACGCAGTATTTT
TRBV29-1,.,many,TRBJ1-1,CSVVLGSTEAFF,TGCAGCGTTGTATTGGGGAGCACTGAAGCTTTCTTT
TRBV19,TRBD1,many,TRBJ2-7,CASSPGQGSSYEQYF,TGTGCCAGCAGCCCGGGACAGGGCAGCTCCTACGAGCAGTACTTC
TRBV4-3,TRBD2,many,TRBJ2-3,CASSQEVVLAGKADTQYF,TGCGCCAGCAGCCAAGAAGTCGTGCTAGCGGGAAAGGCAGATACGCAGTATTTT
TRBV12-3/TRBV12-4,.,.,TRBJ2-1,CASSINPATTGQFF,TGTGCCAGCAGTATTAACCCGGCCACCACAGGGCAGTTCTTC
TRBV7-2,.,many,TRBJ2-2,CASSFPSAGELFF,TGTGCCAGCAGCTTCCCCTCTGCCGGGGAGCTGTTTTTT
TRBV6-2/TRBV6-3,.,many,TRBJ1-2,CASSYSTLYGYTF,TGTGCCAGCAGTTACTCGACGCTCTACGGCTACACCTTC
TRBV27,.,many,TRBJ2-1,CASSLSPSVSGEQFF,TGTGCCAGCAGTTTAAGCCCGAGCGTAAGCGGTGAGCAGTTCTTC
TRBV7-7,.,.,TRBJ2-2,CAGSPTFGAGELFF,.
TRBV28,TRBD1,many,TRBJ2-7,CASRFGQGSSYEQYF,TGTGCCAGCAGATTCGGACAGGGGAGCTCCTACGAGCAGTACTTC
TRBV6-5,.,many,TRBJ2-5,CASSYSGGASETQYF,TGTGCCAGCAGTTACTCAGGGGGGGCTTCAGAGACCCAGTACTTC
TRBV7-3,.,many,TRBJ2-1,CASSPHVSSYNEQFF,TGTGCCAGCAGCCCTCACGTAAGCTCCTACAATGAGCAGTTCTTC
TRBV28,.,many,TRBJ1-6,CASSSGVVASPLHF,TGTGCCAGCAGTTCAGGGGTAGTCGCTTCACCCCTCCACTTT
TRBV5-6,.,many,TRBJ2-3,CASSGLEATDTQYF,TGTGCCAGCAGCGGCTTAGAGGCCACAGATACGCAGTATTTT
TRBV20-1,TRBD1,.,TRBJ2-2,CSAPKTGPGELFF,TGCAGTGCTCCAAAGACAGGGCCCGGGGAGCTGTTTTTT
TRBV29-1,.,many,TRBJ2-5,CSVRISQETQYF,TGCAGCGTGAGGATTAGTCAAGAGACCCAGTACTTC
TRBV7-9,.,many,TRBJ2-1,CASSHSVDRYNEQFF,TGTGCCAGCAGCCATAGCGTAGATCGCTACAATGAGCAGTTCTTC
TRBV4-2,.,many,TRBJ1-1,CASSRDRQSNTEAFF,TGTGCCAGCAGCCGGGATCGGCAGTCGAACACTGAAGCTTTCTTT
TRBV19,TRBD2,few,TRBJ2-2,CASTTGRLAYTGELFF,TGTGCCAGTACCACCGGGAGACTAGCTTATACCGGGGAGCTGTTTTTT
TRBV12-3/TRBV12-4,.,many,TRBJ2-4,CASSLGLAKNIQYF,TGTGCCAGCAGTTTAGGGTTAGCCAAAAACATTCAGTACTTC
TRBV28,TRBD2,many,TRBJ2-3,CASSFGTSGLTDTQYF,TGTGCCAGCAGTTTCGGGACTAGCGGGCTCACAGATACGCAGTATTTT
TRBV30,.,many,TRBJ2-3,CAWTSGEDTQYF,TGTGCCTGGACTTCAGGGGAGGATACGCAGTATTTT
TRBV7-2,TRBD2,many,TRBJ2-3,CASAGLAGFTDTQYF,TGTGCCAGCGCGGGGCTAGCGGGGTTCACAGATACGCAGTATTTT
TRBV12-3/TRBV12-4,.,few,TRBJ2-1,CASSSLRGLKDNEQFF,TGTGCCAGCAGTAGCCTCAGGGGCCTAAAAGACAATGAGCAGTTCTTC
TRBV20-1,.,many,TRBJ1-1,CSARKGQINTEAFF,TGCAGTGCTAGAAAGGGTCAAATTAACACTGAAGCTTTCTTT
TRBV15,.,few,TRBJ2-1,CATSRGSGSYNEQFF,TGTGCCACCAGCAGAGGGTCGGGTTCCTACAATGAGCAGTTCTTC
TRBV7-9,.,many,TRBJ2-3,CASNTGSDTQYF,TGTGCCAGCAACACAGGGTCAGATACGCAGTATTTT
TRBV30,.,many,TRBJ2-1,CAWSRLWGDEQFF,TGTGCCTGGAGTCGCCTCTGGGGAGATGAGCAGTTCTTC
TRBV20-1,.,.,TRBJ1-5,CSAPDRSNQPQHF,TGCAGTGCTCCCGACCGAAGCAATCAGCCCCAGCATTTT
TRBV18,.,many,TRBJ2-7,CASSPVVSIDEQYF,TGTGCCAGCTCACCGGTTGTTAGCATTGACGAGCAGTACTTC